The T cell receptor (beta chain) described here comes from a study of cytotoxic CD8 clonotypes in ibrutinib-treated CLL. Study-wide results and limits: Measured clonality at baseline was greater than in age-matched healthy donors and tracked with circulating CD8+ T-cell counts. Clonality rose at ibrutinib response and fell back toward baseline at progression.

The CDR3 is 14 amino acids. CDR1 and CDR2 from the germline V gene are GTSNPN and SVGIG (reference sequence). Trimming took 4 bases from V and 3 from J, leaving 14 bases between them. This clone was seen only once. Its antigen is currently unknown. The repertoire was sequenced with immunoSEQ multiplex PCR; TCRdb's copy has only in-frame clones and lacks some. The sample has about 70,000 clones; 90% are singletons. The chain combines TRBV30 with TRBJ2-3, with a possible D match to TRBD1 (7 bases). This specimen consisted of PBMCs, obtained after 12 months of ibrutinib treatment. The sequence came from a human donor with chronic lymphocytic leukemia. The DNA of the CDR3 is TGTGCCTGGACCGGAGGGGGCGCAACAGATACGCAGTATTTT. Translated, it gives CAWTGGGATDTQYF.